This T cell receptor beta chain was recorded in a study of blood T cell repertoires in COVID-19. At the level of the study: Collection of acute and convalescent COVID-19 samples took place in the United States, Italy and Spain.

The CDR3 consists of 15 residues. The V gene's germline CDR1 is SGHRS and CDR2 YFSETQ. V was clipped by 6 bases and J by 3 bases; unmatched bases: 12. Methods used by the authors: Cell counts per sample came from amplifying reference gene primers. Clones were read by immunoSEQ multiplex PCR, and TCRdb kept only the in-frame ones, dropping some. For V, J and clone size, that table is used; D and trimming come from the DNA. This repertoire shows roughly 86,000 clones, about 83% found once; its top ten account for roughly 2.2%. The specimen was peripheral blood. The rearrangement joins TRBV5-1 to TRBJ2-7, with 7 bases lining up with TRBD1. The source is a woman between 70 and 85 years old with acute or convalescent COVID-19. CDR3 protein: CASKYLPGGNYEQYF. The CDR3 DNA reads TGCGCCAGCAAATACCTCCCAGGGGGAAACTACGAGCAGTACTTC.